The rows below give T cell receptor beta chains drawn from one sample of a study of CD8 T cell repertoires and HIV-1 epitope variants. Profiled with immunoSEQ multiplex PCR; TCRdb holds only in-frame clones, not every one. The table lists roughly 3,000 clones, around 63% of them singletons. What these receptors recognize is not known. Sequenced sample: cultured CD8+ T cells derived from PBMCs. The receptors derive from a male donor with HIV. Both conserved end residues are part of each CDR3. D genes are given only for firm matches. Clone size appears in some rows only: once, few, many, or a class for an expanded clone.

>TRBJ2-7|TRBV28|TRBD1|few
CAISDRGLSYEQYF
TGTGCCATCTCGGACAGGGGGCTTTCCTACGAGCAGTACTTC
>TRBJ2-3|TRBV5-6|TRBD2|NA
CASSLLLASSTDTQYF
TGTGCCAGCAGCTTGCTACTAGCGTCTAGCACAGATACGCAGTATTTT
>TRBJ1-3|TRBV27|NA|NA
CASSPRGAGNTIYF
TGTGCCAGCAGTCCCCGGGGGGCCGGAAACACCATATATTTT
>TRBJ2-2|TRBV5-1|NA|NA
CASSFLQVFREPGLAGELFF
TGCGCCAGCAGCTTCCTTCAGGTTTTCAGGGAACCAGGACTTGCCGGGGAGCTGTTTTTT
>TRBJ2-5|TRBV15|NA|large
CATSRDRRETQYF
TGTGCCACCAGCAGAGATCGGAGAGAGACCCAGTACTTC
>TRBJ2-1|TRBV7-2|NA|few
CASSLEVRRDLGQFF
TGTGCCAGCAGCTTAGAGGTTCGAAGGGATTTGGGGCAGTTCTTC
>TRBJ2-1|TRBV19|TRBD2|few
CASTMGAGGRNEQFF
TGTGCCAGTACAATGGGAGCGGGAGGGCGGAATGAGCAGTTCTTC
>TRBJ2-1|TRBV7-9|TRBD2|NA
CASSPGTSGRDYNEQFF
TGTGCCAGCAGCCCCGGGACTAGCGGGAGGGACTACAATGAGCAGTTCTTC
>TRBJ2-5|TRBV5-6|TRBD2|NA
CASSLLLGLAEETQYF
TGTGCCAGCAGCTTGCTCCTCGGACTAGCGGAAGAGACCCAGTACTTC
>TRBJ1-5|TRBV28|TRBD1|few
CASSLTGGSNQPQHF
TGTGCCAGCAGTCTGACAGGGGGCAGTAATCAGCCCCAGCATTTT
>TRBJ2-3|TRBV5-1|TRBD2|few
CASSSNPGTSGRSADTQYF
TGCGCCAGCAGCTCAAATCCCGGGACTAGCGGGAGGTCCGCGGATACGCAGTATTTT
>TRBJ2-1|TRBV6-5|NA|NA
CASSYSGRGRRNEQFF
TGTGCCAGCAGTTACTCGGGCAGGGGAAGGCGAAATGAGCAGTTCTTC
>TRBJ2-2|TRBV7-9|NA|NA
CASSTAPVQEDTGELFF
TGTGCCAGCAGCACAGCGCCAGTCCAGGAAGACACCGGGGAGCTGTTTTTT
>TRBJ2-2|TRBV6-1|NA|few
CASSEVLGSNTGELFF
TGTGCCAGCAGTGAGGTCCTGGGGTCGAACACCGGGGAGCTGTTTTTT
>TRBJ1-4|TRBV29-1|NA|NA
CSVGVSATNEKLFF
TGCAGCGTTGGTGTGAGTGCAACTAATGAAAAACTGTTTTTT
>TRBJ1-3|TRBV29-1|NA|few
CSVVLPSGNTIYF
TGCAGCGTTGTACTTCCCTCTGGAAACACCATATATTTT
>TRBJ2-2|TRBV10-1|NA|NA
CASSAEVFTGELFF
TGCGCCAGCAGTGCTGAAGTTTTCACCGGGGAGCTGTTTTTT
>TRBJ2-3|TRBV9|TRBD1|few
CASSAIQGPPFTDTQYF
TGTGCCAGCAGCGCCATACAGGGGCCTCCCTTCACAGATACGCAGTATTTT
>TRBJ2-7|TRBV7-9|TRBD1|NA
CASSLDRDRGSGYF
TGTGCCAGCAGCTTGGACCGGGACAGGGGATCTGGGTACTTC
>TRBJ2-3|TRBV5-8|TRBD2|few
CASSPTSGKDTDTQYF
TGTGCCAGCAGCCCCACTAGCGGGAAAGATACAGATACGCAGTATTTT
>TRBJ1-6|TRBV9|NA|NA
CASSVGEAGYNSPLHF
TGTGCCAGCAGCGTAGGGGAGGCTGGGTATAATTCACCCCTCCACTTT
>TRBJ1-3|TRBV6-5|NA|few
CASSYSSGNTIYF
TGTGCCAGCAGTTACTCAAGCGGAAACACCATATATTTT
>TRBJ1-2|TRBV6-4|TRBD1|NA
CASSVPPRDRGLVYGYTF
TGTGCCAGCAGTGTCCCCCCCAGGGACAGGGGGCTTGTCTATGGCTACACCTTC
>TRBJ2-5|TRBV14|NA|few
CASSQVRGRGTQYF
TGTGCCAGCAGCCAAGTGCGGGGCCGGGGGACCCAGTACTTC
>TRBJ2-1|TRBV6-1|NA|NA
CASSDYHPAGHNEQFF
TGTGCCAGCAGTGACTACCATCCTGCGGGTCACAATGAGCAGTTCTTC
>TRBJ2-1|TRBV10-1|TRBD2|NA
CASSESIRLAGVEYNEQFF
TGCGCCAGCAGTGAGTCTATCCGACTAGCGGGAGTGGAATACAATGAGCAGTTCTTC
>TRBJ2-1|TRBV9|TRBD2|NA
CASSARTSGGVYNEQFF
TGTGCCAGCAGCGCCAGGACTAGCGGGGGGGTCTACAATGAGCAGTTCTTC